The present TCR beta chain was sequenced within a study of blood T cell repertoires in COVID-19. Clones were read by immunoSEQ multiplex PCR, and TCRdb kept only the in-frame ones, dropping some. The sample consists of under 200,000 clones, around 85% of them appearing once. V trimming: 2 bases; J trimming: 7 bases; junction bases outside the gene matches: 8. CDR1 is SGHNT, CDR2 YYREEE, per germline (reference sequence). The CDR3 extends over 15 amino acids. V usage is TRBV5-4 and J usage is TRBJ1-2; 10 bases are shared with TRBD1. Sequenced material: peripheral blood. The sequence was obtained from a woman in her 70s with acute or convalescent COVID-19. Here the CDR3 DNA reads TGTGCCAGCAGCTTAGGAGACAGGGGGCGGTTTGGCTACACCTTC. It yields the protein CASSLGDRGRFGYTF.